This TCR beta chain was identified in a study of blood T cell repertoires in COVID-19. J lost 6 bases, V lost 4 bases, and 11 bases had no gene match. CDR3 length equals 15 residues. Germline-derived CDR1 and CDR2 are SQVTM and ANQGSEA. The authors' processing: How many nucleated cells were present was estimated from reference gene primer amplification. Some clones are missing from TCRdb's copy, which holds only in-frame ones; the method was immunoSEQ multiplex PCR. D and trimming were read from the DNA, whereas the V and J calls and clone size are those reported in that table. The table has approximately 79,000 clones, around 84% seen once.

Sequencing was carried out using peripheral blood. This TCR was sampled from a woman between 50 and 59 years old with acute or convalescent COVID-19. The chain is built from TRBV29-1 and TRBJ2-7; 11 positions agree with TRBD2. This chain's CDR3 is CSVGLTSGRKGEQYF. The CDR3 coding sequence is TGCAGCGTTGGCCTAACTAGCGGGAGAAAAGGCGAGCAGTACTTC.